A single sample gave rise to the 32 T cell receptor beta chains below, sequenced in a study of CD8+CD57+ T cells in acquired aplastic anemia. CD8+CD57+ cell expansion had been shown by flow cytometry in patients chosen for sequencing. Profiles of TCR beta VDJ and CDR3 were generated from a genomic DNA template. From the reads, TCRdb called clonotypes with MiXCR, one entry per CDR3 protein. This table has around 190,000 distinct CDR3 sequences, nearly 50% appearing once. The specimen was sorted CD4+, CD8+, or CD8+CD57+ T cells (not recorded which) from PBMCs. All receptors derive from a human donor with aplastic anemia.

In regard to this clonotype: Germline is not matched at one junction end, which may reflect a read error. The chain carries TRBV5-6 and TRBJ2-7, with 14 bases fitting TRBD2. Germline V gives CDR1 SGHDT, CDR2 YYEEEE. The CDR3 is 15 amino acids. The chain's CDR3 is CASRLGLAGAEEQYF. The CDR3 DNA sequence: TGTGCCAGCAGATTGGGACTAGCGGGAGCGGAAGAGCAGTACTTC.

V and J are TRBV30 and TRBJ1-1; D remains unclear. The CDR3 extends over 14 amino acids. V was pared by 0 bases and J by 1 base, with 9 bases between. Germline CDR1 is GTSNPN and CDR2 is SVGIG (reference sequence). The CDR3 DNA reads as TGTGCCTGGAGTGTAACTGCAGGGAACACTGAAGCTTTCTTT. This gives the protein CAWSVTAGNTEAFF. The full variable domain, in which reference TRBV30 and TRBJ1-1 provide the parts outside the CDR3, is SQTIHQWPATLVQPVGSPLSLECTVEGTSNPNLYWYRQAAGRGLQLLFYSVGIGQISSEVPQNLSASRPQDRQFILSSKKLLLSDSGFYLCAWSVTAGNTEAFFGQGTRLTVV.

This rearrangement joins TRBV7-3 to TRBJ1-2; TRBD1 matches at 9 bases. CDR3 size: 17 residues. V dropped 6 bases and J dropped 3; count of bases not matched to a gene: 14. Germline V gives CDR1 SGHTA, CDR2 FQGTGA. CDR3 sequence (DNA): TGTGCCAGCAGACCGTACGGGACAGGGAAAGGGGACTATGGCTACACCTTC. Its translation: CASRPYGTGKGDYGYTF.

J is TRBJ2-1 and V is TRBV5-4; TRBD1 is a possible D gene (5 bases). This CDR3 contains 15 residues. The ends were cut back, 5 bases at V and 1 base at J, with 13 bases in the middle. The germline V gene has CDR1 SGHNT and CDR2 YYREEE (reference sequence). CDR3 bases: TGTGCCAGCAGATTACAGGTTGGGTCCTACAATGAGCAGTTCTTC. Its translation: CASRLQVGSYNEQFF.

This clonotype was found a few times. The rearrangement joins TRBV2 to TRBJ1-2; tentative D call: TRBD1 (5 bases). Germline values: CDR1 SNHLY, CDR2 FYNNEI. The V and J ends lost 0 bases and 0 bases respectively, with 11 bases between them. The CDR3 has 16 residues. In DNA, the CDR3 is TGTGCCAGCAGTGAAGCCGGGACCGACGCTAACTATGGCTACACCTTC. Protein: CASSEAGTDANYGYTF. Full variable domain (missing parts from reference TRBV2 and TRBJ1-2): EPEVTQTPSHQVTQMGQEVILRCVPISNHLYFYWYRQILGQKVEFLVSFYNNEISEKSEIFDDQFSVERPDGSNFTLKIRSTKLEDSAMYFCASSEAGTDANYGYTFGSGTRLTVV.

The rearrangement uses TRBV2 and TRBJ2-7, with D unresolved. V lost 7 bases, J lost 0 bases, and 13 bases lay in between. CDR1 SNHLY and CDR2 FYNNEI come from the germline V gene. The CDR3 has 14 amino acids. The CDR3 region is CASNPKPTSYEQYF. CDR3 DNA sequence: TGTGCCAGCAACCCGAAGCCGACCTCCTACGAGCAGTACTTC. Full variable domain (missing parts from reference TRBV2 and TRBJ2-7): EPEVTQTPSHQVTQMGQEVILRCVPISNHLYFYWYRQILGQKVEFLVSFYNNEISEKSEIFDDQFSVERPDGSNFTLKIRSTKLEDSAMYFCASNPKPTSYEQYFGPGTRLTVT.

This clonotype showed up just a few times. The chain links TRBV25-1 to TRBJ1-4; tentatively, D is TRBD1 (5 bases). The CDR3 contains 15 residues. V was shortened by 6 bases and J by 0 bases, with 11 bases between the two germline ends. Germline values: CDR1 MGHDK, CDR2 SYGVNS. The CDR3 is CASRDRGATNEKLFF. The CDR3 region has the DNA TGTGCCAGCAGGGATAGGGGTGCAACTAATGAAAAACTGTTTTTT. Full variable domain (remainder filled in from reference TRBV25-1 and TRBJ1-4): EADIYQTPRYLVIGTGKKITLECSQTMGHDKMYWYQQDPGMELHLIHYSYGVNSTEKGDLSSESTVSRIRTEHFPLTLESARPSHTSQYLCASRDRGATNEKLFFGSGTQLSVL.

In this sample, this clonotype turned up many times. The rearrangement joins TRBV19 to TRBJ1-2, with D uncertain. Germline V CDR1 and CDR2: LNHDA, SQIVND (reference sequence). Trimming took 6 bases from V and 4 from J, leaving 18 bases between them. The CDR3 loop spans 15 amino acids. CDR3 in amino acids: CASRRVEKVGYGYTF. In nucleotides, the CDR3 is TGTGCCAGTAGGAGGGTGGAAAAGGTGGGCTATGGCTACACCTTC.

This clonotype was picked up one time. This chain links TRBV10-3 with TRBJ1-2; D gene unclear. The CDR3 has 15 residues. V lost 0 bases and J lost 0, with 8 bases in between. Germline V lookup: CDR1 ENHRY, CDR2 SYGVKD. CDR3 coding DNA: TGTGCCATCAGTGAGTCGGCGGGATCTAACTATGGCTACACCTTC. As protein: CAISESAGSNYGYTF.

A few counts support this clonotype. The rearrangement links TRBV20-1 to TRBJ1-1; 12 nucleotides match TRBD1. Per the germline V gene, CDR1 is DFQATT and CDR2 is SNEGSKA (reference sequence). The V and J ends lost 8 bases and 9 bases, in that order; junction bases with no gene match: 4. This CDR3 is 11 amino acids long. The CDR3 DNA reads as TGCAGTAGCCGGGACAGGGGGCAAGCTTTCTTT. This codes for CSSRDRGQAFF.

This chain links TRBV7-9 with TRBJ2-5, with TRBD2 matching over 14 bases. V lost 7 bases, J lost 5 bases, and 6 bases stayed unmatched. Germline V lookup: CDR1 SEHNR, CDR2 FQNEAQ (reference sequence). This CDR3 is 15 amino acids long. The CDR3 bases are TGTGCCAGCACCGGACTAGCGGGGGGAGAGGAGACCCAGTACTTC. It encodes CASTGLAGGEETQYF.

V usage is TRBV10-2 and J usage is TRBJ2-7, with 8 positions matching TRBD2. V lost 0 bases, J lost 6 bases, and 4 bases stayed unmatched. This CDR3 comprises 14 residues. Germline CDR1 WSHSY, CDR2 SAAADI. The CDR3 spells CASSESAGGSEQYF. DNA of the CDR3: TGCGCCAGCAGTGAGTCGGCGGGGGGTAGCGAGCAGTACTTC.

This clonotype was seen ten or more times. The chain links TRBV24-1 to TRBJ1-1, with D possibly being TRBD1 (5 bases). CDR3 size: 16 residues. V lost 8 bases and J lost 3, with 21 bases in between. CDR1 is KGHDR, CDR2 SFDVKD, per germline. CDR3 protein: CATTFDGRGEDTEAFF. The CDR3 coding sequence is TGTGCCACCACATTCGATGGTAGAGGGGAGGACACTGAAGCTTTCTTT.

CDR3 region: CASSSSGLSQETQYF. CDR3 nucleotide sequence: TGTGCCAGCAGCTCTTCGGGACTATCCCAAGAGACCCAGTACTTC. This chain links TRBV7-7 with TRBJ2-5; 7 bases line up with TRBD2. The CDR3 has 15 residues. Germline V gene data show CDR1 as SSHAT and CDR2 as FNYEAQ (reference sequence). V lost 4 bases and J lost 1; bases outside the gene matches: 6.

This clonotype has a count of ten or more. The chain combines TRBV3-1 with TRBJ1-6; D gene uncertain. CDR1 and CDR2 from the germline V gene are LGHDT and YNNKEL (reference sequence). The CDR3 extends over 11 amino acids. The ends were cut back, 3 bases at V and 7 bases at J, with 1 base in the middle. The CDR3 spells CASSQNSPLHF. The CDR3 bases are TGTGCCAGCAGCCAGAATTCACCCCTCCACTTT.

To note about this clonotype: One junction end does not reproduce the germline sequence, and a read error may be involved. J is TRBJ2-3 and V is TRBV7-6; the match to TRBD1 covers 9 bases. Germline-derived CDR1 and CDR2 are SGHVS and FNYEAQ. The CDR3 contains 16 residues. The CDR3 region is CASSLGTGSSTDTQYF. The CDR3 coding sequence is TGCGCCAGCAGCTTGGGGACAGGGAGTAGCACAGATACGCAGTATTTT.

The sample holds many counts of this clonotype. The genes are TRBV20-1 and TRBJ2-7, with a tentative D call TRBD2 (7 bases). Per germline, CDR1 DFQATT and CDR2 SNEGSKA (reference sequence). CDR3 length equals 15 residues. V was pared by 1 base and J by 0 bases, with 13 bases between. The CDR3 region is CSARVAGEGSYEQYF. The CDR3 DNA reads TGCAGTGCTAGAGTGGCAGGGGAGGGCTCCTACGAGCAGTACTTC.

This clonotype has only one observation. The chain employs TRBV7-2 and TRBJ2-7; TRBD2 agrees at 8 bases. After removal of 3 bases from V and 2 bases from J, the junction contained 6 bases not matched to a gene. Germline-derived CDR1 and CDR2 are SGHTA and FQGNSA. The CDR3 covers 15 residues. The DNA of the CDR3 is TGTGCCAGCAGCTTTAGCGGGGCGGCCGCCTACGAGCAGTACTTC. Its protein product is CASSFSGAAAYEQYF.

The V call is TRBV24-1, the J call TRBJ1-1; D remains unclear. V was trimmed by 9 bases and J by 4 bases, leaving 17 bases between them. CDR1 is KGHDR, CDR2 SFDVKD, per germline. CDR3 length: 14 amino acids. CDR3 bases: TGTGCCACCGCGTCCCGGGCTGGGTCCACTGAAGCTTTCTTT. It specifies CATASRAGSTEAFF.

This clonotype has a handful of counts. V gene TRBV7-8 combines with J gene TRBJ2-7; 14 bases are a match to TRBD2. Germline loops: CDR1 SGHVS, CDR2 FQNEAQ. The J segment lost 4 bases and the V segment lost 3 bases, leaving 2 bases of the junction unmatched. The CDR3 contains 15 residues. The CDR3 nucleotides read TGTGCCAGCAGCTTGGGGACTAGCGGGAGATACGAGCAGTACTTC. Protein: CASSLGTSGRYEQYF. The whole variable domain, filled in from reference TRBV7-8 and TRBJ2-7, reads GAGVSQSPRYKVAKRGQDVALRCDPISGHVSLFWYQQALGQGPEFLTYFQNEAQLDKSGLPSDRFFAERPEGSVSTLKIQRTQQEDSAVYLCASSLGTSGRYEQYFGPGTRLTVT.

This clonotype occurred many times. The V call is TRBV5-4, the J call TRBJ2-5; 8 bases align to TRBD2. In germline, CDR1 is SGHNT, CDR2 YYREEE (reference sequence). V trimming: 5 bases; J trimming: 7 bases; junction bases outside the gene matches: 10. This CDR3 is built from 14 residues. The CDR3 DNA is TGTGCCAGCAGTCCTCTGGGACTAGAGGCGACCCAGTACTTC. It encodes CASSPLGLEATQYF.

The chain couples TRBV15 to TRBJ1-1; D gene ambiguous. V was shortened by 5 bases and J by 0 bases, with 16 bases between the two germline ends. From germline, CDR1 is LNHNV and CDR2 YYDKDF (reference sequence). The CDR3 consists of 16 residues. CDR3 protein: CATSVSQTAMNTEAFF. For the CDR3, the DNA is TGTGCCACCAGCGTAAGTCAAACAGCTATGAACACTGAAGCTTTCTTT.

Details on this clonotype: One junction end does not reproduce the germline sequence, and a read error may be involved. The chain joins TRBV18 to TRBJ1-1, with 12 nucleotides matching TRBD1. Germline V lookup: CDR1 KGHSH, CDR2 LQKENI. The CDR3 consists of 16 residues. CDR3 sequence reads: CASSPLGPGQGADAFF. The CDR3, as DNA: TGTGCCAGCTCACCGCTAGGGCCGGGACAGGGGGCTGACGCTTTCTTT. Full variable domain (outside the CDR3, taken from reference TRBV18 and TRBJ1-1): NAGVMQNPRHLVRRRGQEARLRCSPMKGHSHVYWYRQLPEEGLKFMVYLQKENIIDESGMPKERFSAEFPKEGPSILRIQQVVRGDSAAYFCASSPLGPGQGADAFFGQGTRLTVV.

In its sample, this clonotype was seen once. V gene TRBV10-3 combines with J gene TRBJ2-1; weak D call: TRBD2 (5 bases). The germline V and J ends were trimmed by 10 bases and 0 bases, with 13 bases remaining between them. CDR3 size: 14 residues. Germline loops: CDR1 ENHRY, CDR2 SYGVKD. CDR3 sequence reads: CATAHGNSYNEQFF. As DNA, the CDR3 is TGTGCCACCGCGCACGGGAACTCCTACAATGAGCAGTTCTTC.

This clonotype turned up a few times. CDR3 bases: TGTGCCAGCAGTGAAAGGGGGCGAGGCTACACCTTC. It yields the protein CASSERGRGYTF. The rearrangement uses TRBV2 and TRBJ1-2; TRBD1 matches at 7 bases. Losses at the gene ends were 2 bases for V and 8 bases for J; bases not matched to a gene: 2. Per germline, CDR1 SNHLY and CDR2 FYNNEI. The length of the CDR3 is 12 residues.

This clonotype has a single count. Germline is not matched at one junction end, which may reflect a read error. V and J are TRBV20-1 and TRBJ2-7; D perhaps matches TRBD1 (5 bases). The CDR3 totals 14 residues. CDR1 and CDR2 (germline): DFQATT, SNEGSKA (reference sequence). The CDR3 sequence is CSVVAQGIGYEQYF. The DNA for the CDR3 is TGTAGTGTCGTAGCCCAGGGAATCGGCTACGAGCAGTACTTC.

The V call is TRBV2, the J call TRBJ1-5; D perhaps matches TRBD1 (5 bases). The CDR3 contains 12 residues. Trimming pared 4 bases from V and 11 bases from J, leaving 12 bases between. Germline values: CDR1 SNHLY, CDR2 FYNNEI. CDR3 loop: CASSGRRGAQHF. DNA of the CDR3: TGTGCCAGCAGTGGGAGACGGGGGGCCCAGCATTTT. Full variable domain (missing parts from reference TRBV2 and TRBJ1-5): EPEVTQTPSHQVTQMGQEVILRCVPISNHLYFYWYRQILGQKVEFLVSFYNNEISEKSEIFDDQFSVERPDGSNFTLKIRSTKLEDSAMYFCASSGRRGAQHFGDGTRLSIL.

V is TRBV24-1 and J is TRBJ2-1; 8 nucleotides align to TRBD2. The germline V gene encodes CDR1 KGHDR and CDR2 SFDVKD. The length of the CDR3 is 15 residues. With 9 bases clipped from V and 6 bases from J, the junction kept 12 bases outside the gene matches. For the CDR3, the DNA is TGTGCCACCTCCTCCCCAGCGGGAGTGGGCAATGAGCAGTTCTTC. Protein: CATSSPAGVGNEQFF.

This clonotype appeared many times. J is TRBJ1-4 and V is TRBV7-9; D ambiguous. The CDR3 length is 16 residues. V was clipped by 0 bases and J by 7 bases, with 15 bases between them. CDR1 is SEHNR and CDR2 is FQNEAQ in the germline V gene (reference sequence). DNA of the CDR3: TGTGCCAGCAGCTTAGCGGAAACGTTTGGGGTTGAAAAACTGTTTTTT. It specifies CASSLAETFGVEKLFF.

CDR3 loop: CSAYSGGAADTQYF. Written as DNA, the CDR3 is TGCAGTGCTTATAGCGGGGGGGCGGCAGATACGCAGTATTTT. The gene calls are TRBV20-1 and TRBJ2-3; 11 bases agree with TRBD2. In germline, CDR1 is DFQATT, CDR2 SNEGSKA (reference sequence). The CDR3 sequence is 14 residues long. V gave up 5 bases and J gave up 4 bases; unmatched junction bases: 5.

With respect to this clonotype: The junction differs from germline at one of its ends, possibly a read error. The chain employs TRBV29-1 and TRBJ2-7; D might be TRBD2 (5 bases). Germline lookup yields CDR1 SQVTM and CDR2 ANQGSEA. This CDR3 comprises 14 residues. Here the CDR3 reads CGAAGLPPNREQHF. The CDR3 region has the DNA TGCGGTGCTGCCGGACTTCCCCCTAATCGCGAGCAGCACTTC.

Regarding this clonotype: Mismatch with germline at one junction end may stem from a read error. This sequence joins TRBV7-8 and TRBJ2-1; TRBD2 agrees at 11 bases. The CDR3 is made up of 15 amino acids. The germline V gene encodes CDR1 SGHVS and CDR2 FQNEAQ. The CDR3 is CASSLASGGNNEQFF. In DNA, the CDR3 is TGTGCCAGCAGTTTAGCTAGCGGGGGGAACAATGAGCAGTTCTTC.